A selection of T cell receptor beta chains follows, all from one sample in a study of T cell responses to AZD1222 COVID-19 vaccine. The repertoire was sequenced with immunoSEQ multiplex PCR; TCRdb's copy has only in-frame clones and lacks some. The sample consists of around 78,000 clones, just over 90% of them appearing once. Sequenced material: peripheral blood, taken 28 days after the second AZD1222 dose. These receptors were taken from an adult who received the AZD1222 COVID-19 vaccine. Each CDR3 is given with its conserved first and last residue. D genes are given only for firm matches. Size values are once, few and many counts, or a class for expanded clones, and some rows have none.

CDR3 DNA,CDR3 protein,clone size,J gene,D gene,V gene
TGTGCCAGTAGTAATAGACGGATCCCGACCTACGAGCAGTACTTC,CASSNRRIPTYEQYF,NA,TRBJ2-7,NA,TRBV19
TGCGCCAGCAGCCAAGGGGACAGGGGGCTGCTAAATCAGCCCCAGCATTTT,CASSQGDRGLLNQPQHF,NA,TRBJ1-5,TRBD1,TRBV4-1
TGTGCCAGCAGTAAGGCCGGGACCTTCAATGAGCAGTTCTTC,CASSKAGTFNEQFF,NA,TRBJ2-1,NA,TRBV6-5
TGTGCCAGCACCACCGGGACAGGGCTATACGAGCAGTACTTC,CASTTGTGLYEQYF,NA,TRBJ2-7,TRBD1,TRBV11-3
TGTGCCAGCCGGACAGGAGTGGGAGGCGAGCAGTACTTC,CASRTGVGGEQYF,NA,TRBJ2-7,NA,TRBV27
TGTGCCAGCAGCTTAAAGCCCACTAGCGGGGGGGCCCTCGATGAGCAGTTCTTC,CASSLKPTSGGALDEQFF,NA,TRBJ2-1,TRBD2,TRBV7-3
TGTGCCAGCATGCAGGATAGCTCCTACGAGCAGTACTTC,CASMQDSSYEQYF,NA,TRBJ2-7,NA,TRBV6-5
TGTGCCAGCAGTTCTGAGAGGGGGAGGGCCGGGGAGCTGTTTTTT,CASSSERGRAGELFF,once,TRBJ2-2,NA,TRBV4-2
TGTGCCACCAGTGAGACAGGGGTGGATCAGCCCCAGCATTTT,CATSETGVDQPQHF,NA,TRBJ1-5,TRBD1,TRBV24-1
TGTGCCAGCAGTTCCGGGACAGGGAGATCCTCACCCCTCCACTTT,CASSSGTGRSSPLHF,NA,TRBJ1-6,TRBD1,TRBV6-5
TGTGCCAGCAGCTCTTTCGGGACACCCGAAGCTTTCTTT,CASSSFGTPEAFF,NA,TRBJ1-1,NA,TRBV5-6
TGTGCCAGCTCTCCGCTAGCCAAAAACATTCAGTACTTC,CASSPLAKNIQYF,NA,TRBJ2-4,NA,TRBV18
TGTGCCAGCAGCCCAGGGTTCGGTTCACCCCTCCACTTT,CASSPGFGSPLHF,NA,TRBJ1-6,NA,TRBV12-3/TRBV12-4
TGTGCCAGCAGCCGTACAGGGACAGAAACTGAAAAACTGTTTTTT,CASSRTGTETEKLFF,NA,TRBJ1-4,TRBD1,TRBV6-5
TGTGCCAGCAGCTTAGGGACAATTGAAAAACTGTTTTTT,CASSLGTIEKLFF,NA,TRBJ1-4,NA,TRBV11-2
TGTGCCAGCAGTGTACAGGGTGGGGACTACGAGCAGTACTTC,CASSVQGGDYEQYF,few,TRBJ2-7,NA,TRBV2
TGTGCCAGCAGCAACCCCAGGGGCCCGGGGACCGGGGAGCTGTTTTTT,CASSNPRGPGTGELFF,NA,TRBJ2-2,NA,TRBV21-1
TGTGCCTGGACCGGAACGGACAGGGGATCTGAAAAACTGTTTTTT,CAWTGTDRGSEKLFF,NA,TRBJ1-4,TRBD1,TRBV30
TGTGCCAGCAGTTACTGGCAGGGATCGAGCACTGAAGCTTTCTTT,CASSYWQGSSTEAFF,NA,TRBJ1-1,NA,TRBV6-5
TGTGCCAGCAGTTTAGAGGGCTACGAGCAGTACTTC,CASSLEGYEQYF,NA,TRBJ2-7,NA,TRBV12-3/TRBV12-4
TGTGCCAGCGGACAGACAGGGTTGATAATTGGCGAGCAGTACTTC,CASGQTGLIIGEQYF,NA,TRBJ2-7,TRBD1,TRBV9
TGTGCCAGCAGCGCCCTCGAGCCGCGGGAGGGTTCGGATACGCAGTATTTT,CASSALEPREGSDTQYF,once,TRBJ2-3,TRBD2,TRBV7-9
TGTGCCAGCAGCCAAGTCCCCTTACATTCACCCCTCCACTTT,CASSQVPLHSPLHF,NA,TRBJ1-6,NA,TRBV3-1/TRBV3-2
TGTGCCTGGAGTGTAGGGACGGCAGATGAAAAACTGTTTTTT,CAWSVGTADEKLFF,NA,TRBJ1-4,NA,TRBV30
TGTGCCATCAGAGGACAGGAAAACACTGAAGCTTTCTTT,CAIRGQENTEAFF,NA,TRBJ1-1,TRBD1,TRBV10-3
TGTGCCAGCAGCCCCCGGGAGTACGCAGATACGCAGTATTTT,CASSPREYADTQYF,NA,TRBJ2-3,NA,TRBV5-4
TGTGCCAGCAGCATGAGGGTTAACACTGAAGCTTTCTTT,CASSMRVNTEAFF,once,TRBJ1-1,NA,TRBV7-9
TGTGCCAGCAGCCCTGGAGCCGGACAGACTAACTATGGCTACACCTTC,CASSPGAGQTNYGYTF,NA,TRBJ1-2,NA,TRBV7-9